This record looks at one T cell receptor beta chain sequence and its context. The data originate from a study of blood T cell repertoires in COVID-19. Turning to the study itself: Acute and convalescent COVID-19 samples came from the United States, Italy and Spain.

Per the germline V gene, CDR1 is LNHNV and CDR2 is YYDKDF (reference sequence). The V and J ends lost 2 bases and 10 bases, in that order; junction bases with no gene match: 7. CDR3 length: 15 residues. Study processing details: Nucleated cell counts were estimated from reference gene primer amplification. Measured with immunoSEQ multiplex PCR; TCRdb has only the in-frame clones, and not every one. The DNA was the basis for D and trimming; V, J and clone size are from that table. The sample lists 160,000 or so clones, approximately 84% seen once, with roughly 14% in the top ten. The gene calls are TRBV15 and TRBJ1-6; 8 bases map to TRBD1. This sequence originates from a woman older than 75 with acute or convalescent COVID-19. Sequenced input: peripheral blood. CDR3 region: CATSRPNSGGSPLHF. The CDR3 nucleotides are TGTGCCACCAGCAGACCCAATTCAGGGGGCTCACCCCTCCACTTT. Complete variable domain (other parts from reference TRBV15 and TRBJ1-6): DAMVIQNPRYQVTQFGKPVTLSCSQTLNHNVMYWYQQKSSQAPKLLFHYYDKDFNNEADTPDNFQSRRPNTSFCFLDIRSPGLGDTAMYLCATSRPNSGGSPLHFGNGTRLTVT.